The rows below give T cell receptor beta chains drawn from one sample of a study of early T cells in non-severe SARS-CoV-2 infection. TCRdb recomputed calls from the 5' RACE reads with MiXCR, one row per CDR3 protein. The repertoire consists of around 30,000 distinct CDR3 sequences, with roughly 4.1% occurring once and the leading ten covering approximately 4.4%. Sequenced input: whole blood. Receptor source: an adult who was a healthcare worker with PCR-confirmed SARS-CoV-2 infection or an uninfected control (not recorded which). The CDR3 runs from the conserved cysteine through the conserved F or W. A D gene is named only where the DNA matches it firmly. Not every row has a clone size; where given, it reads once, few, many or a size class.

V,J,size,D,DNA,CDR3
TRBV20-1,TRBJ1-1,many,-,TGCAGTGCTAGCTTCCCCCTAGGGGAACGGACTGAAGCTTTCTTT,CSASFPLGERTEAFF
TRBV29-1,TRBJ1-3,medium-sized,-,TGCAGCGTTGAGGTTCAGGGAAACACCATATATTTT,CSVEVQGNTIYF
TRBV7-2,TRBJ2-5,many,TRBD2,TGTGCCAGCAGCTTAGCGCTAGGGACTAGCGGACACCAAGAGACCCAGTACTTC,CASSLALGTSGHQETQYF
TRBV10-1,TRBJ1-1,-,-,TGCGCCAGCAGTGAGGCAGGGCTCAACACTGAAGCTTTCTTT,CASSEAGLNTEAFF
TRBV7-9,TRBJ1-3,many,-,TGTGCCAGCCAGCCGGGCAGCCTTCTCCCCTCTGGAAACACCATATATTTT,CASQPGSLLPSGNTIYF
TRBV7-2,TRBJ2-2,once,TRBD2,TGTGCCAGCGGATCACGACTAGCGGGTTCTACCGGGGAGCTGTTTTTT,CASGSRLAGSTGELFF
TRBV20-1,TRBJ2-3,many,-,TGCAGTGCTAGGGTTAGCGTGGGCACAGATACGCAGTATTTT,CSARVSVGTDTQYF
TRBV6-1,TRBJ1-5,-,TRBD1,TGTGCCAGCAGCGGGACAGGGGTGCAGCCCCAGCATTTT,CASSGTGVQPQHF
TRBV28,TRBJ2-7,few,TRBD2,TGTGCCAGCAGCCCGGGGGGGCCCTACGAGCAGTACTTC,CASSPGGPYEQYF
TRBV24-1,TRBJ2-1,few,TRBD2,TGTGCCACCAGTGATTGGAGCGGGGCCTACAATGAGCAGTTCTTC,CATSDWSGAYNEQFF
TRBV6-1,TRBJ2-2,many,-,TGTGCCAGCCCGAATGAGAGGGTTGGTGACGGGGAGCTGTTTTTT,CASPNERVGDGELFF
TRBV20-1,TRBJ1-1,few,-,TGCAGTTCCCATCGGGGGATGGCGCTCACTGAAGCTTTCTTT,CSSHRGMALTEAFF